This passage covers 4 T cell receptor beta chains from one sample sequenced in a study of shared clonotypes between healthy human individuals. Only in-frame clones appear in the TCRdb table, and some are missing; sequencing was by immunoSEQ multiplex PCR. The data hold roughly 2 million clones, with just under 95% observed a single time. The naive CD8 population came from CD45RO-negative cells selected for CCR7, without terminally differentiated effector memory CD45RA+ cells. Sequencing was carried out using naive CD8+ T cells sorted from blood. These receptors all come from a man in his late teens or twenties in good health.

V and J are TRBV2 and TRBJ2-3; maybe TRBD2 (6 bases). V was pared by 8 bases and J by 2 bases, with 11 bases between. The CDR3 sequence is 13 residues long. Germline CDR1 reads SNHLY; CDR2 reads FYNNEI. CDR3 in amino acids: CASYGSATDTQYF. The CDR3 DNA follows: TGTGCCAGCTACGGGAGCGCCACAGATACGCAGTATTTT.

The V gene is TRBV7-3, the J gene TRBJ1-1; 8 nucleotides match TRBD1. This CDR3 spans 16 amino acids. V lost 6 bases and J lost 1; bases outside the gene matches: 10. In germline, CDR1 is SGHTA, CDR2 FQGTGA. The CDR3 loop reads CASSSTGGRPNTEAFF. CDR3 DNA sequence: TGTGCCAGCAGTTCCACAGGGGGGAGACCGAACACTGAAGCTTTCTTT.

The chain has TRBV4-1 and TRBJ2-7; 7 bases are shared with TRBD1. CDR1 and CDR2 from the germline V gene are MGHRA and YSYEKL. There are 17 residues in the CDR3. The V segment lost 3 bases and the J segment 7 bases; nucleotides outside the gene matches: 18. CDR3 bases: TGCGCCAGCAGCCATACGTTCCAACAGGGGTTCCTGCGGGAGCAGTACTTC. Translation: CASSHTFQQGFLREQYF.

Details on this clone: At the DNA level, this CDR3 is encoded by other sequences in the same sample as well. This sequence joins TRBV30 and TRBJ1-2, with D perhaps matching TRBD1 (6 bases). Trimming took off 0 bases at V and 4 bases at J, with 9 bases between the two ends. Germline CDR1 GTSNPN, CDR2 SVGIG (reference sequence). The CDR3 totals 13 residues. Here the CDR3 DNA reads TGTGCCTGGAGTGTTGGGGGCGCCTATGGCTACACCTTC. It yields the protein CAWSVGGAYGYTF.